The 32 T cell receptor beta chains given below trace back to one sample, sequenced in a study of CD8+CD57+ T cells in acquired aplastic anemia. Genomic DNA provided the template from which TCR beta VDJ and CDR3 profiles were obtained. Each CDR3 protein gets one entry after TCRdb re-called the reads with MiXCR. This sample carries approximately 120,000 distinct CDR3 sequences, over 30% of them seen once, and the ten largest clones take 2% to 3%. The sequenced patients had an expansion of CD8+CD57+ cells seen by flow cytometry. The sequenced material came from sorted CD4+, CD8+, or CD8+CD57+ T cells (not recorded which) from PBMCs. The receptors shown here come from a human donor with aplastic anemia.

In nucleotides, the CDR3 is TGTGCCAGCGGCAGACAGTTCTCTGGAAACACCATATATTTT. Translation: CASGRQFSGNTIYF. V usage is TRBV12-3 or TRBV12-4 and J usage is TRBJ1-3, with D possibly TRBD1 on 5 matching bases. V lost 8 bases, J lost 0 bases, and 11 bases lay in between. This CDR3 comprises 14 residues.

This sequence joins TRBV20-1 and TRBJ1-2, with 8 bases that match TRBD1. J was trimmed by 4 bases and V by 3 bases; bases with no gene match: 13. Germline V gene sequence: CDR1 DFQATT, CDR2 SNEGSKA (reference sequence). The CDR3 extends over 16 amino acids. CDR3: CSARKRGQGAFYGYTF. CDR3 in DNA: TGCAGTGCTAGGAAGAGGGGGCAGGGGGCTTTCTATGGCTACACCTTC.

In regard to this clonotype: This CDR3 is missing its conserved last phenylalanine or tryptophan, likely due to a read error. The V and J genes are TRBV4-2 and TRBJ1-1; possible D gene TRBD1, 5 bases. CDR1 is LGHNA, CDR2 YNFKEQ, per germline. CDR3 size: 13 residues. Trimming removed 4 bases from V and 6 bases from J, with 12 bases in between. CDR3 in amino acids: CASSRELGAEAFL. The CDR3 DNA follows: TGTGCCAGCAGCCGGGAGCTGGGGGCTGAAGCTTTCTTG.

The chain has TRBV7-9 and TRBJ1-2; 7 bases line up with TRBD1. Germline values: CDR1 SEHNR, CDR2 FQNEAQ (reference sequence). The CDR3 extends over 13 amino acids. Germline trimming cut 7 bases from V and 3 bases from J; bases unmatched to any gene: 5. In nucleotides, the CDR3 is TGTGCCAGCACCAGGGGGGACGACTATGGCTACACCTTC. Residues: CASTRGDDYGYTF. The whole variable domain, remainder taken from reference TRBV7-9 and TRBJ1-2, is DTGVSQNPRHKITKRGQNVTFRCDPISEHNRLYWYRQTLGQGPEFLTYFQNEAQLEKSRLLSDRFSAERPKGSFSTLEIQRTEQGDSAMYLCASTRGDDYGYTFGSGTRLTVV.

This clonotype was counted at least ten times. The chain is built from TRBV7-9 and TRBJ2-4; D uncertain. Per germline, CDR1 SEHNR and CDR2 FQNEAQ (reference sequence). V lost 10 bases and J lost 0, with 7 bases in between. The CDR3 sequence is 12 residues long. The DNA of the CDR3 is TGTGCCATCGTGGGAGCCAAAAACATTCAGTACTTC. Translated, it gives CAIVGAKNIQYF.

In its sample, this clonotype was seen a few times. The chain joins TRBV18 to TRBJ1-1, with 9 bases identical to TRBD1. The CDR3 extends over 14 amino acids. Per the germline V gene, CDR1 is KGHSH and CDR2 is LQKENI. Losses at the gene ends were 6 bases for V and 5 bases for J; bases not matched to a gene: 7. The CDR3 reads CASSHGTGSTEAFF. The CDR3 nucleotides read TGTGCCAGCTCTCACGGGACAGGGTCTACTGAAGCTTTCTTT.

This clonotype appeared many times. V and J are TRBV7-9 and TRBJ1-2, with TRBD1 matching over 7 bases. Germline V gene data show CDR1 as SEHNR and CDR2 as FQNEAQ (reference sequence). This CDR3 spans 13 amino acids. V lost 7 bases and J lost 3; bases outside the gene matches: 5. The CDR3 sequence: CASTAGTDYGYTF. The CDR3 nucleotides read TGTGCCAGCACCGCCGGGACAGACTATGGCTACACCTTC.

The chain employs TRBV5-1 and TRBJ1-1, with D perhaps TRBD1 (5 bases). V lost 4 bases to trimming and J lost 1 base, with 11 bases between them. CDR3 length: 14 residues. Germline CDR1 SGHRS, CDR2 YFSETQ. The CDR3: CASSRGSTNTEAFF. The CDR3 DNA reads TGCGCCAGCAGCCGGGGGTCTACGAACACTGAAGCTTTCTTT.

This clonotype was detected many times. The chain recombines TRBV5-6 with TRBJ1-4; 7 bases align to TRBD1. This CDR3 spans 15 amino acids. Germline values: CDR1 SGHDT, CDR2 YYEEEE. Trimming at V came to 2 bases and at J to 2 bases, leaving 3 bases not matched to a gene. As DNA, the CDR3 is TGTGCCAGCAGCTTAAGGGGGCTCACTAATGAAAAACTGTTTTTT. Residues: CASSLRGLTNEKLFF.

This clonotype came up many times. The chain is built from TRBV6-5 and TRBJ2-7; no clear D. Trimming left V 0 bases short and J 6 bases short, with 3 bases between. Looked up from germline, CDR1 is MNHEY and CDR2 is SVGAGI. The CDR3 is 11 amino acids. The CDR3 sequence: CASSYSREQYF. CDR3 sequence (DNA): TGTGCCAGCAGTTACTCCCGCGAGCAGTACTTC.

The rearrangement links TRBV20-1 to TRBJ1-2; possibly TRBD1 for D (6 bases). From germline, CDR1 is DFQATT and CDR2 SNEGSKA (reference sequence). This CDR3 region has 12 residues. The germline V and J ends were trimmed by 7 bases and 4 bases, with 13 bases remaining between them. The DNA of the CDR3 is TGCAGTGAACAACAGGGTTCCTATGGCTACACCTTC. Translation: CSEQQGSYGYTF.

This clonotype was counted at least ten times. This chain links TRBV12-3 or TRBV12-4 with TRBJ1-6; D is ambiguous. There are 14 residues in the CDR3. The ends were cut back, 2 bases at V and 4 bases at J, with 6 bases in the middle. The CDR3 sequence is CASSLTAYNSPLHF. For the CDR3, the DNA is TGTGCCAGCAGTTTAACAGCTTATAATTCACCCCTCCACTTT.

This chain joins TRBV19 and TRBJ1-2; the D gene is possibly TRBD1 (5 bases). The germline V and J ends were trimmed by 5 bases and 1 base, with 11 bases remaining between them. The CDR3 runs 14 residues. The germline CDR1 and CDR2 sequences are LNHDA and SQIVND (reference sequence). In DNA form, the CDR3 reads TGTGCCAGTAGTGTAGCGGGGGTTAACTATGGCTACACCTTC. Translation gives CASSVAGVNYGYTF.

This clonotype was observed a handful of times. The gene calls are TRBV5-1 and TRBJ1-1; TRBD1 aligns across 9 bases. With 5 bases clipped from V and 0 bases from J, the junction kept 8 bases outside the gene matches. This CDR3 is built from 16 residues. Germline CDR1 SGHRS, CDR2 YFSETQ. CDR3 sequence reads: CASSWDRALLNTEAFF. As DNA, the CDR3 is TGCGCCAGCAGTTGGGACAGGGCCCTGTTGAACACTGAAGCTTTCTTT. Together with reference TRBV5-1 and TRBJ1-1, the CDR3 gives the full variable domain: KAGVTQTPRYLIKTRGQQVTLSCSPISGHRSVSWYQQTPGQGLQFLFEYFSETQRNKGNFPGRFSGRQFSNSRSEMNVSTLELGDSALYLCASSWDRALLNTEAFFGQGTRLTVV.

This clonotype was detected ten times or more. The chain is built from TRBV9 and TRBJ2-1, with TRBD2 identical over 7 bases. Germline V CDR1 and CDR2: SGDLS, YYNGEE. The CDR3 spans 14 residues. Germline trimming cut 4 bases from V and 4 bases from J; bases unmatched to any gene: 5. The CDR3 loop reads CASSFSSGYNEQFF. CDR3 in DNA: TGTGCCAGCAGCTTCTCTAGCGGTTACAATGAGCAGTTCTTC.

This clonotype was observed many times. This chain links TRBV2 with TRBJ2-1; the D is unclear. CDR1 and CDR2 from the germline V gene are SNHLY and FYNNEI. This CDR3 contains 13 residues. V was clipped by 8 bases and J by 1 base, with 9 bases between them. CDR3 sequence (DNA): TGTGCCAGCGTCGCGGTATCCTACAATGAGCAGTTCTTC. This sequence encodes CASVAVSYNEQFF.

In this sample, this clonotype turned up many times. The chain carries TRBV5-1 and TRBJ2-7, with 11 bases fitting TRBD2. Germline assignment: CDR1 SGHRS and CDR2 YFSETQ. Trimming cost V 4 bases and J 4 bases; bases outside gene matches: 7. This CDR3 is built from 15 residues. The CDR3 reads CASSKTSGTSYEQYF. CDR3 DNA: TGCGCCAGCAGCAAGACTAGCGGGACTTCGTACGAGCAGTACTTC.

Details on this clonotype: A much more abundant neighbour one base away suggests this may be a read error. This chain connects TRBV9 to TRBJ1-4; D possibly corresponds to TRBD1 (5 bases). The germline V and J ends were trimmed by 4 bases and 2 bases, with 9 bases remaining between them. The CDR3 sequence is 14 residues long. Germline lookup yields CDR1 SGDLS and CDR2 YYNGEE. The CDR3 nucleotides are TGTGCCAGCAGCCTTTGGGGCACTAATGAAAAACTGTTTTTT. Protein sequence: CASSLWGTNEKLFF.

Remarks on this clonotype: With a much larger clone just one base away, this may be a read error. The chain carries TRBV6-5 and TRBJ1-2; D is undetermined. This CDR3 contains 16 residues. The V end was cut by 2 bases, the J end by 3 bases, with 16 bases between. Germline V gene data show CDR1 as MNHEY and CDR2 as SVGAGI. CDR3 nucleotide sequence: TGTGCCAGCAGTTACAACCATGGAACCCGGGACTATGGCTACACCTTC. It translates to CASSYNHGTRDYGYTF.

This clonotype was counted many times. The rearrangement uses TRBV11-2 and TRBJ1-2; no clear D gene. Germline CDR1 reads SGHAT; CDR2 reads FQNNGV. The CDR3 has 12 amino acids. Trimming stripped 4 bases from V and 12 bases from J, with 15 bases between. The CDR3 DNA is TGTGCCAGCAGCTCCACTACCCATAGAGACACCTTC. This gives the protein CASSSTTHRDTF. Complete variable domain (other parts from reference TRBV11-2 and TRBJ1-2): EAGVAQSPRYKIIEKRQSVAFWCNPISGHATLYWYQQILGQGPKLLIQFQNNGVVDDSQLPKDRFSAERLKGVDSTLKIQPAKLEDSAVYLCASSSTTHRDTFGSGTRLTVV.

This clonotype was observed many times. The rearrangement uses TRBV12-3 or TRBV12-4 and TRBJ1-2, with D possibly matching TRBD1 (6 bases). Between the trimmed V and J ends, which lost 0 bases and 2 bases, there was a span of 10 bases. The CDR3 spans 15 residues. The chain's CDR3 is CASSLADRTNYGYTF. The CDR3 bases are TGTGCCAGCAGTTTAGCGGACAGAACCAACTATGGCTACACCTTC.

This clonotype was counted many times. The CDR3 loop reads CASSDGGPMFEKLFF. The CDR3 nucleotides read TGTGCCAGCAGTGATGGGGGACCGATGTTTGAAAAACTGTTTTTT. This sequence joins TRBV25-1 and TRBJ1-4, with D perhaps TRBD1 (5 bases). The ends were cut back, 3 bases at V and 7 bases at J, with 15 bases in the middle. Germline values: CDR1 MGHDK, CDR2 SYGVNS. This CDR3 is built from 15 residues.

This clonotype showed up many times. The V call is TRBV20-1, the J call TRBJ1-2; D unclear. Trimming cost V 5 bases and J 2 bases, with 12 bases left between them. This CDR3 comprises 13 residues. Germline V lookup: CDR1 DFQATT, CDR2 SNEGSKA (reference sequence). CDR3 DNA: TGCAGTGCTCCACCCAAGCACAACTATGGCTACACCTTC. Amino acids: CSAPPKHNYGYTF.

This clonotype was counted many times. The V gene is TRBV5-1, the J gene TRBJ1-1; unclear D gene. The V end was cut by 4 bases, the J end by 5 bases, with 15 bases between. CDR1 is SGHRS and CDR2 is YFSETQ in the germline V gene. This CDR3 spans 14 amino acids. In DNA form, the CDR3 reads TGCGCCAGCAGCCCTGGACCCGGGCAGACTGAAGCTTTCTTT. Translated: CASSPGPGQTEAFF.

The rearrangement joins TRBV25-1 to TRBJ2-7; 9 nucleotides agree with TRBD2. The CDR3 covers 16 residues. Unmatched junction bases numbered 13, after V lost 6 bases and J lost 4 bases. The V gene's germline CDR1 is MGHDK and CDR2 SYGVNS. This CDR3 is CASSSRARGGWYEQYF. In nucleotides, the CDR3 is TGTGCCAGCAGCTCCCGGGCGCGGGGGGGCTGGTACGAGCAGTACTTC.

The chain links TRBV19 to TRBJ2-7; perhaps TRBD2 as D (5 bases). The CDR3 loop spans 14 amino acids. Trimming stripped 10 bases from V and 0 bases from J, with 16 bases between. Germline assignment: CDR1 LNHDA and CDR2 SQIVND (reference sequence). The DNA of the CDR3 is TGTGCCACCCAGACTAAGACCGGCTCCTACGAGCAGTACTTC. Its translation: CATQTKTGSYEQYF.

This clonotype was counted between two and nine times. The chain joins TRBV5-6 to TRBJ1-2; D is unresolved. CDR1 is SGHDT, CDR2 YYEEEE, per germline. V lost 2 bases, J lost 8 bases, and 13 bases lay in between. CDR3 length equals 13 residues. The CDR3 is CASSFKRIDGYTF. The CDR3 DNA reads TGTGCCAGCAGCTTTAAGAGGATCGACGGCTACACCTTC.

The chain has TRBV25-1 and TRBJ2-5, with 12 bases identical to TRBD1. V lost 1 base to trimming and J lost 5 bases; unmatched junction nucleotides: 5. The CDR3 has 16 residues. Germline CDR1 MGHDK, CDR2 SYGVNS. CDR3 loop: CASSEWGTGGFETQYF. DNA of the CDR3: TGTGCCAGCAGTGAATGGGGGACAGGGGGCTTTGAGACCCAGTACTTC.

This clonotype was counted only a few times. This chain connects TRBV7-2 to TRBJ1-2; D unresolved. The V end was cut by 4 bases, the J end by 7 bases, with 13 bases between. CDR1 and CDR2 (germline): SGHTA, FQGNSA. This CDR3 comprises 13 residues. In nucleotides, the CDR3 is TGTGCCAGCAGCTACCCAGCCACGGGTGGCTACACCTTC. It codes for CASSYPATGGYTF.

In this sample, this clonotype turned up many times. J is TRBJ1-4 and V is TRBV12-3 or TRBV12-4; 7 bases are shared with TRBD1. This CDR3 comprises 15 residues. V trimming: 6 bases; J trimming: 5 bases; junction bases outside the gene matches: 9. The CDR3 loop reads CASSHRGPRNEKLFF. The DNA for the CDR3 is TGTGCCAGCAGCCACAGGGGCCCCAGGAATGAAAAACTGTTTTTT.

V usage is TRBV28 and J usage is TRBJ1-4; 8 bases are shared with TRBD1. The CDR3 is 15 amino acids. The V and J ends lost 2 bases and 8 bases, in that order; junction bases with no gene match: 7. Germline V gene sequence: CDR1 MDHEN, CDR2 SYDVKM. The CDR3 reads CASSLPQGAEEKLFF. CDR3 bases: TGTGCCAGCAGTTTACCCCAGGGGGCGGAGGAAAAACTGTTTTTT.

This clonotype was found many times. The rearrangement joins TRBV5-6 to TRBJ2-7, with a possible D match to TRBD2 (6 bases). The V and J ends lost 2 bases and 3 bases respectively, with 12 bases between them. The CDR3 has 14 amino acids. From germline, CDR1 is SGHDT and CDR2 YYEEEE. For the CDR3, the DNA is TGTGCCAGCAGCTTCCAGCGGGCGGACTACGAGCAGTACGTC. Protein sequence: CASSFQRADYEQYV.